The entry that follows covers one T cell receptor beta chain sequence. Its antigen is as yet unknown. RNA transcripts yielded amplified TCR beta CDR3 regions. In the first round, RT-PCR was carried out with HTBI primers, and a multiplex PCR formed the second round. TCRdb re-analysed the multiplex PCR reads in MiXCR, keeping a single row per CDR3 protein. The data show almost 750,000 distinct CDR3 sequences, 40% seen once. This entry is derived from a study of Graves' ophthalmopathy and Graves' hyperthyroidism. Study conclusions and caveats: Blood shared most expanded thyroid clonotypes above 0.001 frequency.

Germline-derived CDR1 and CDR2 are SQVTM and ANQGSEA. V shed 6 bases, J shed 0 bases, and the junction held 4 bases outside the gene matches. The CDR3 has 13 amino acids. Presentation of ophthalmopathy in the donors involved moderate-to-severe activity, CAS ≥3, NOSPECS ≥4 and a duration under 3 months. The V gene is TRBV29-1, the J gene TRBJ1-2, with 7 bases that match TRBD1. The sequenced sample consisted of peripheral blood. The sequence came from an adult man with Graves' ophthalmopathy. This chain's CDR3 is CSVGQDSNYGYTF. As DNA, the CDR3 is TGCAGCGTCGGACAGGATTCTAACTATGGCTACACCTTC.